This TCR beta chain was identified during a study of control samples from healthy donors and cancer patients. Assay: immunoSEQ multiplex PCR; the TCRdb copy retains only in-frame clones and omits some. This sample has some 99,000 clones, with about nine tenths found just once. The CDR3 runs to 14 residues. Unmatched junction bases numbered 7, after V lost 2 bases and J lost 9 bases. Germline CDR1 and CDR2: SEHNR and FQNEAQ (reference sequence). The sequenced sample consisted of blood. The genes are TRBV7-9 and TRBJ2-1; TRBD2 aligns across 7 bases. This sequence was found in a human donor in good health. The donor label of this sample is uncertain. As DNA, the CDR3 is TGTGCCAGCAGCTTATCAATATCGGGGGGTGAGCAGTTCTTC. Encoded protein: CASSLSISGGEQFF.